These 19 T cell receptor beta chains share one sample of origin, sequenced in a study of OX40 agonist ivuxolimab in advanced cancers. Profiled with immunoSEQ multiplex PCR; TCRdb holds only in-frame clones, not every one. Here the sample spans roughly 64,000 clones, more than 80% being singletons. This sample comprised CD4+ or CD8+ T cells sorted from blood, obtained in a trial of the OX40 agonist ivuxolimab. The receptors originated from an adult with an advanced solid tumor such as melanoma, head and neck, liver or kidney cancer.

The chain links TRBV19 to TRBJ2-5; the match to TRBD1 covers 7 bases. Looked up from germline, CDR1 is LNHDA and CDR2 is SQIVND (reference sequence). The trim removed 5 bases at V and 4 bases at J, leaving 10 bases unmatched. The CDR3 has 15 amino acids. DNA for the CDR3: TGTGCCAGTAGTCTCCCCGGACAGGTGTCAGAGACCCAGTACTTC. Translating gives CASSLPGQVSETQYF.

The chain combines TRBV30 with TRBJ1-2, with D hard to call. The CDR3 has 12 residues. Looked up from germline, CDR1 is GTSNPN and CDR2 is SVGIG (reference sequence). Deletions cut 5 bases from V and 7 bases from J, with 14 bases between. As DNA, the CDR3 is TGTGCCTGGGATAAAGGTGGGCGTGGCTACACCTTC. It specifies CAWDKGGRGYTF. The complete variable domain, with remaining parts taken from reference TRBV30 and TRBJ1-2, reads SQTIHQWPATLVQPVGSPLSLECTVEGTSNPNLYWYRQAAGRGLQLLFYSVGIGQISSEVPQNLSASRPQDRQFILSSKKLLLSDSGFYLCAWDKGGRGYTFGSGTRLTVV.

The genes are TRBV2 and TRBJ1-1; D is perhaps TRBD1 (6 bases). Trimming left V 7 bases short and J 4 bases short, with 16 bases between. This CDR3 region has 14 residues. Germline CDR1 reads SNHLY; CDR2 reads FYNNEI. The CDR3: CASNPLGGATEAFF. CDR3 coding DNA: TGTGCCAGCAACCCGTTGGGGGGGGCCACTGAAGCTTTCTTT.

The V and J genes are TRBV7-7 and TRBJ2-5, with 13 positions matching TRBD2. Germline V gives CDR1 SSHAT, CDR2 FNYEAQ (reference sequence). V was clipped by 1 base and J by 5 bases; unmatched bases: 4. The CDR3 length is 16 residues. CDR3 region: CASSLGTSGGGETQYF. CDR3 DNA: TGTGCCAGCAGCTTAGGGACTAGCGGGGGCGGCGAGACCCAGTACTTC. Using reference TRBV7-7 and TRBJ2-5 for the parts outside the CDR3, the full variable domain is GAGVSQSPRYKVTKRGQDVTLRCDPISSHATLYWYQQALGQGPEFLTYFNYEAQPDKSGLPSDRFSAERPEGSISTLTIQRTEQRDSAMYRCASSLGTSGGGETQYFGPGTRLLVL.

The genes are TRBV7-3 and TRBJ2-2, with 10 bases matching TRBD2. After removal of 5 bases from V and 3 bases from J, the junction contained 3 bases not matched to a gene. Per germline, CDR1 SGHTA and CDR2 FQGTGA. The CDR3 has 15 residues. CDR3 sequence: CASSASGGDTGELFF. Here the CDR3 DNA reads TGTGCCAGCAGCGCGAGCGGGGGGGACACCGGGGAGCTGTTTTTT.

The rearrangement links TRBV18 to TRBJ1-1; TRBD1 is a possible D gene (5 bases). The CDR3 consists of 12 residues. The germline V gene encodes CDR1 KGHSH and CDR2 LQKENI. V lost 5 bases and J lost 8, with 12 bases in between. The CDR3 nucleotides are TGTGCCAGCTCAAGACCGGGGCAAGAAGCTTTCTTT. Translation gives CASSRPGQEAFF.

CDR3 bases: TGCGCCAGCAGCTTGGAATCAGCTAGCTCCTACGAGCAGTACTTC. Translating it yields CASSLESASSYEQYF. The rearrangement joins TRBV5-1 to TRBJ2-7, with D uncertain. The V end lost 0 bases, the J end lost 0 bases, and 10 bases lay between the germline ends. CDR3 length: 15 amino acids. Germline lookup yields CDR1 SGHRS and CDR2 YFSETQ.

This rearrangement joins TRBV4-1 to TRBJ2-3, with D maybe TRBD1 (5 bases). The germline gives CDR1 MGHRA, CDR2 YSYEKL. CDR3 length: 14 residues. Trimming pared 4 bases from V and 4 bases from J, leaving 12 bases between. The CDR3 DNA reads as TGCGCCAGCAGCCGCCCCCAGGGTGCAGATACGCAGTATTTT. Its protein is CASSRPQGADTQYF.

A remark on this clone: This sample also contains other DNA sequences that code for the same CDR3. The CDR3 sequence: CASSVDGSTDTQYF. CDR3 sequence (DNA): TGTGCCAGCAGCGTAGACGGTAGCACAGATACGCAGTATTTT. This chain uses TRBV9 with TRBJ2-3; the D is unclear. The CDR3 spans 14 residues. Germline V gene lookup returns CDR1 SGDLS and CDR2 YYNGEE. V was shortened by 0 bases and J by 0 bases, with 5 bases between the two germline ends.

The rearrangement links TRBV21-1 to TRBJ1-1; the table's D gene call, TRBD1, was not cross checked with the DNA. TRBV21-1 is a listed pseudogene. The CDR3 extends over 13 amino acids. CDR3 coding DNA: TGTGCCAGCAAGACAGGTGGTGCGACTGAAGCTTTCTTT. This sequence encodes CASKTGGATEAFF.

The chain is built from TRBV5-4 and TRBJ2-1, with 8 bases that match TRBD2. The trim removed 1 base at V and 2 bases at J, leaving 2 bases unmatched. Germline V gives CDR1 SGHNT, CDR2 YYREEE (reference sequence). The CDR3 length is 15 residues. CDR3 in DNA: TGTGCCAGCAGCTTGAGCGGGGGTCCCTACAATGAGCAGTTCTTC. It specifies CASSLSGGPYNEQFF.

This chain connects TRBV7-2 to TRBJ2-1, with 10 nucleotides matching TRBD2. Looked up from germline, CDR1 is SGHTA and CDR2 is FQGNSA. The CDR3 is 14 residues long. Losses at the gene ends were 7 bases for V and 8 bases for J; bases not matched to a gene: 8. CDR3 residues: CASTPLAGGYEQFF. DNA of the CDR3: TGTGCCAGCACCCCTTTAGCGGGGGGCTATGAGCAGTTCTTC.

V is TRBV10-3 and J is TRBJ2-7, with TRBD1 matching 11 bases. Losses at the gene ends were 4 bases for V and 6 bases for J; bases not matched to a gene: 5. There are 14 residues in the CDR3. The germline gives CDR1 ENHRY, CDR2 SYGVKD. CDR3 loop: CAISGDRGVTEQYF. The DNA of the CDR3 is TGTGCCATCAGTGGGGACAGGGGGGTAACCGAGCAGTACTTC.

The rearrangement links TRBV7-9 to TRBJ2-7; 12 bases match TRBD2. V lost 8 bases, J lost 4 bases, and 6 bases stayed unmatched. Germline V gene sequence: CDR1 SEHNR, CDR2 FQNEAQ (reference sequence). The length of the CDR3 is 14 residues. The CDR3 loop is CASGASGRAYEQYF. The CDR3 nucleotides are TGTGCCAGCGGGGCTAGCGGGAGGGCGTACGAGCAGTACTTC.

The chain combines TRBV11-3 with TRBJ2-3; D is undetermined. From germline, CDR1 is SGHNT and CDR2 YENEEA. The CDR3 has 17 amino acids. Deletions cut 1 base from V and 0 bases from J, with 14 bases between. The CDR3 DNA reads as TGTGCCAGCAGCTTAGGAGCCATAGCCGATAGCACAGATACGCAGTATTTT. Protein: CASSLGAIADSTDTQYF.

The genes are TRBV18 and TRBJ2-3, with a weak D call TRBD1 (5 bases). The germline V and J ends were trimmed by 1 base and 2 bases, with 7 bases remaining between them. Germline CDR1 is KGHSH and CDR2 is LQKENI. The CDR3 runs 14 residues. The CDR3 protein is CASSPRGNTDTQYF. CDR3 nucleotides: TGTGCCAGCTCACCACGGGGCAACACAGATACGCAGTATTTT.

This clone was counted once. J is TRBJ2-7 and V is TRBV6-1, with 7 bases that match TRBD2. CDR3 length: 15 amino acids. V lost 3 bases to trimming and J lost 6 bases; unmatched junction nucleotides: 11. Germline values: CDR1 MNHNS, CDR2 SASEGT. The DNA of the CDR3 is TGTGCCAGCAGTGATTTGGCGGGAGCGGATTTCGAGCAGTACTTC. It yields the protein CASSDLAGADFEQYF.

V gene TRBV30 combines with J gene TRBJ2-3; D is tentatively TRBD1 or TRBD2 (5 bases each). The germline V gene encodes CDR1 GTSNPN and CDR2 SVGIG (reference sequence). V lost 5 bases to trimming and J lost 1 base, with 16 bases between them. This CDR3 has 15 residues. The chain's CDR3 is CAWDVGGSRTDTQYF. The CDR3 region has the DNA TGTGCCTGGGACGTTGGGGGATCCCGCACAGATACGCAGTATTTT.

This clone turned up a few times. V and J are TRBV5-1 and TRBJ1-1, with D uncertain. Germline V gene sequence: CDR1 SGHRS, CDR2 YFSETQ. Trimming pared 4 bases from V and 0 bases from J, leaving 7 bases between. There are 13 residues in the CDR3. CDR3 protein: CASSIQVNTEAFF. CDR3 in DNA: TGCGCCAGCAGCATCCAAGTGAACACTGAAGCTTTCTTT.